One TCR beta chain is described in this entry. The data were produced by immunoSEQ multiplex PCR, yet TCRdb's version contains in-frame clones alone and is incomplete. The table lists roughly 200,000 clones, just under 80% of them singletons. These data originate in a study of blood T cell repertoires in COVID-19. This CDR3 is built from 15 residues. The V and J ends lost 5 bases and 5 bases, in that order; junction bases with no gene match: 6. From germline, CDR1 is KGHSH and CDR2 LQKENI. Sequencing was carried out using peripheral blood. This sequence was found in a woman at least 80 years old with active or convalescent COVID-19. The chain carries TRBV18 and TRBJ2-5, with 12 bases fitting TRBD2. DNA of the CDR3: TGTGCCAGCTCAAAACTCGGGACTAGCGGGGAGACCCAGTACTTC. Translating it yields CASSKLGTSGETQYF.